Shown below are 24 T cell receptor beta chains from a single sample sequenced in a study of T cell responses to AZD1222 COVID-19 vaccine. The repertoire was sequenced with immunoSEQ multiplex PCR; TCRdb's copy has only in-frame clones and lacks some. The data show approximately 120,000 clones, with roughly 90% seen just once and about 15% held by the top ten. Material: peripheral blood, obtained on day 0 of AZD1222 vaccination. Receptors were obtained from an adult in good health.

This clone was recorded once. In DNA form, the CDR3 reads TGTGCCTGGAGTGTACTCGGACAGGATGCTTTCTTT. This translates into CAWSVLGQDAFF. The chain has TRBV30 and TRBJ1-1; 7 positions match TRBD1. The V gene end was trimmed by 0 bases and the J gene end by 11 bases; junction bases not matched to a gene: 6. This CDR3 comprises 12 residues. Germline loops: CDR1 GTSNPN, CDR2 SVGIG (reference sequence).

The chain carries TRBV28 and TRBJ2-5; D gene uncertain. The CDR3 consists of 12 residues. Germline V gene sequence: CDR1 MDHEN, CDR2 SYDVKM. V gave up 0 bases and J gave up 5 bases, with 4 bases separating them. This CDR3 reads CASSLWRETQYF. Here the CDR3 DNA reads TGTGCCAGCAGTTTATGGAGGGAGACCCAGTACTTC.

V gene TRBV4-3 combines with J gene TRBJ2-7; 11 bases agree with TRBD1. The junction had 1 base not matched to a gene; V was cut back by 0 bases and J by 3 bases. Germline V gives CDR1 LGHNA, CDR2 YSLEER. The CDR3 is 15 residues long. The CDR3 DNA reads as TGCGCCAGCAGCCAAGAGGGACAGGGGGTCTACGAGCAGTACTTC. Translated: CASSQEGQGVYEQYF.

The CDR3 bases are TGTGCCACCAGTGAGGGTAACACAGATACGCAGTATTTT. It translates to CATSEGNTDTQYF. The rearrangement joins TRBV24-1 to TRBJ2-3; unclear D gene. Germline CDR1 and CDR2: KGHDR and SFDVKD. The CDR3 is 13 residues long. V lost 4 bases to trimming and J lost 2 bases, with 6 bases between them.

This chain connects TRBV18 to TRBJ1-4, with D possibly matching TRBD1 (6 bases). V was shortened by 1 base and J by 6 bases, with 12 bases between the two germline ends. This CDR3 region has 15 residues. Germline V lookup: CDR1 KGHSH, CDR2 LQKENI. CDR3 bases: TGTGCCAGCTCACCACTTTACAGGGAAGATGAAAAACTGTTTTTT. Translation: CASSPLYREDEKLFF.

Only one count was recorded for this clone. The V call is TRBV19, the J call TRBJ2-6, with 9 nucleotides matching TRBD1. V was pared by 4 bases and J by 1 base, with 5 bases of the junction left unmatched. Germline CDR1 reads LNHDA; CDR2 reads SQIVND (reference sequence). The CDR3 is 17 residues long. This CDR3 reads CASSSGTGLSGANVLTF. The CDR3 DNA is TGTGCCAGTAGTAGCGGGACAGGGCTTTCTGGGGCCAACGTCCTGACTTTC.

The chain uses TRBV11-3 and TRBJ2-6, with 7 nucleotides matching TRBD1. This CDR3 has 15 residues. The germline V gene has CDR1 SGHNT and CDR2 YENEEA. V shed 5 bases and J 4 bases; nucleotides not matched to a gene: 5. This chain's CDR3 is CASSRQGVGANVLTF. CDR3 DNA sequence: TGTGCCAGCAGCCGACAGGGAGTGGGGGCCAACGTCCTGACTTTC.

The V call is TRBV6-5, the J call TRBJ2-1; 11 bases map to TRBD2. Germline CDR1 is MNHEY and CDR2 is SVGAGI. Trimming at V came to 2 bases and at J to 9 bases, leaving 6 bases not matched to a gene. The CDR3 is 15 amino acids. The CDR3 region has the DNA TGTGCCAGCAGTTACGAACTAGCGGGAGTCGGTGAGCAGTTCTTC. Residues: CASSYELAGVGEQFF.

The chain links TRBV19 to TRBJ1-5; tentatively, D is TRBD1 (6 bases). Trimming took off 5 bases at V and 10 bases at J, with 18 bases between the two ends. The CDR3 is made up of 14 amino acids. Germline CDR1 reads LNHDA; CDR2 reads SQIVND (reference sequence). This CDR3 reads CASSSGGGGKPQHF. In nucleotides, the CDR3 is TGTGCCAGTAGTTCGGGCGGGGGGGGCAAACCCCAGCATTTT.

The chain has TRBV5-1 and TRBJ2-1; D may match TRBD1 or TRBD2 (5 bases each). The V end was cut by 0 bases, the J end by 7 bases, with 11 bases between. CDR3 length: 14 residues. From germline, CDR1 is SGHRS and CDR2 YFSETQ. CDR3 DNA: TGCGCCAGCAGCTTGGATCGAGAGGGGAATGAGCAGTTCTTC. This sequence encodes CASSLDREGNEQFF. The full variable domain, with the rest looked up from reference TRBV5-1 and TRBJ2-1, is KAGVTQTPRYLIKTRGQQVTLSCSPISGHRSVSWYQQTPGQGLQFLFEYFSETQRNKGNFPGRFSGRQFSNSRSEMNVSTLELGDSALYLCASSLDREGNEQFFGPGTRLTVL.

The rearrangement uses TRBV6-1 and TRBJ2-3; 12 bases align to TRBD2. Trimming cost V 4 bases and J 6 bases; bases outside gene matches: 8. Germline V gene data show CDR1 as MNHNS and CDR2 as SASEGT. This CDR3 has 16 amino acids. The CDR3 loop reads CASSGLAGEIQDTQYF. The CDR3 bases are TGTGCCAGCAGTGGACTAGCGGGAGAAATTCAGGATACGCAGTATTTT.

The rearrangement joins TRBV28 to TRBJ2-4, with TRBD1 matching 10 bases. The CDR3 has 13 amino acids. Germline trimming cut 3 bases from V and 9 bases from J; bases unmatched to any gene: 2. Per the germline V gene, CDR1 is MDHEN and CDR2 is SYDVKM. In nucleotides, the CDR3 is TGTGCCAGCAGTTTCGGGGACAGGGGCATTCAGTACTTC. This codes for CASSFGDRGIQYF.

With respect to this clone: One end of the junction fails to match germline, which may point to a read error. The chain links TRBV28 to TRBJ1-6, with D tentatively TRBD1 (6 bases). CDR1 and CDR2 from the germline V gene are MDHEN and SYDVKM. The CDR3 is 13 residues long. The CDR3, as DNA: TGTGCCAGCAGTTTAGAGGACAGCCTAAGCCCCGACTTT. It translates to CASSLEDSLSPDF.

This clone turned up a few times. The chain combines TRBV25-1 with TRBJ1-5; D is uncertain. The V gene lost 4 bases and the J gene lost 6 bases, with 7 bases spanning the gap. The germline CDR1 and CDR2 sequences are MGHDK and SYGVNS. This CDR3 spans 12 amino acids. The CDR3 sequence is CASSVGVQPQHF. CDR3 DNA sequence: TGTGCCAGCAGTGTCGGGGTTCAGCCCCAGCATTTT.

This rearrangement joins TRBV19 to TRBJ1-2; tentatively, D is TRBD1 (5 bases). The CDR3 length is 14 residues. Trimming took off 7 bases at V and 2 bases at J, with 14 bases between the two ends. Per germline, CDR1 LNHDA and CDR2 SQIVND (reference sequence). The CDR3 region has the DNA TGTGCCAGTAATGAGGACATATCGAACTATGGCTACACCTTC. This sequence encodes CASNEDISNYGYTF.

The chain recombines TRBV24-1 with TRBJ1-5; 7 bases align to TRBD1. Germline V gene sequence: CDR1 KGHDR, CDR2 SFDVKD. With V trimmed by 3 bases and J by 4 bases, 5 bases remained unmatched. This CDR3 has 15 amino acids. The CDR3, as DNA: TGTGCCACCAGTGATGGCTCAGGGGGGAATCAGCCCCAGCATTTT. Translated, it gives CATSDGSGGNQPQHF.

The rearrangement links TRBV9 to TRBJ2-3; TRBD2 matches 10 bases. V lost 0 bases, J lost 3 bases, and 7 bases stayed unmatched. Looked up from germline, CDR1 is SGDLS and CDR2 is YYNGEE. This CDR3 comprises 17 residues. Written as DNA, the CDR3 is TGTGCCAGCAGCGTAGAGTTCGGACTAGCGGATACAGATACGCAGTATTTT. Its translation: CASSVEFGLADTDTQYF.

This clone appeared a single time. The chain recombines TRBV6-1 with TRBJ2-4; D perhaps matches TRBD2 (5 bases). The CDR3 loop spans 16 amino acids. Germline CDR1 MNHNS, CDR2 SASEGT. Trimming took off 1 base at V and 0 bases at J, with 10 bases between the two ends. The CDR3 DNA reads as TGTGCCAGCAGTGAAGGTCGCCGGGGAGCCAAAAACATTCAGTACTTC. This codes for CASSEGRRGAKNIQYF.

V usage is TRBV7-9 and J usage is TRBJ2-7; maybe TRBD1 (6 bases). Trimming took off 1 base at V and 3 bases at J, with 13 bases between the two ends. The germline V gene has CDR1 SEHNR and CDR2 FQNEAQ (reference sequence). This CDR3 contains 15 residues. CDR3 sequence: CASSLGPGENYEQYF. Here the CDR3 DNA reads TGTGCCAGCAGCTTAGGGCCAGGGGAAAACTACGAGCAGTACTTC.

The chain carries TRBV30 and TRBJ2-5; D is unresolved. The CDR3 length is 16 residues. Looked up from germline, CDR1 is GTSNPN and CDR2 is SVGIG (reference sequence). Deletions cut 1 base from V and 0 bases from J, with 15 bases between. DNA for the CDR3: TGTGCCTGGAGTGACAATTTGCGGAGAGACCAAGAGACCCAGTACTTC. Its protein is CAWSDNLRRDQETQYF.

This clone showed up just once. The chain employs TRBV19 and TRBJ2-1; 8 positions match TRBD2. The CDR3 runs to 15 residues. CDR1 is LNHDA, CDR2 SQIVND, per germline (reference sequence). The V gene end was trimmed by 3 bases and the J gene end by 4 bases; junction bases not matched to a gene: 5. The CDR3 protein is CASSIGTSRYNEQFF. CDR3 DNA: TGTGCCAGTAGTATTGGGACTAGTCGGTACAATGAGCAGTTCTTC.

In this sample, this clone turned up a few times. The chain combines TRBV6-5 with TRBJ2-1, with 12 nucleotides matching TRBD2. CDR3 length equals 15 residues. V was clipped by 2 bases and J by 5 bases; unmatched bases: 1. Germline CDR1 and CDR2: MNHEY and SVGAGI. CDR3 sequence: CASSYGLAGNNEQFF. DNA of the CDR3: TGTGCCAGCAGTTACGGACTAGCGGGGAACAATGAGCAGTTCTTC.

The CDR3 loop is CASSRTSGPYNEQFF. CDR3 bases: TGCGCCAGCAGCCGGACTAGCGGACCCTACAATGAGCAGTTCTTC. The rearrangement links TRBV5-1 to TRBJ2-1, with 10 nucleotides matching TRBD2. This CDR3 has 15 amino acids. Trimming cost V 4 bases and J 2 bases; bases outside gene matches: 3. CDR1 and CDR2 (germline): SGHRS, YFSETQ.

The V and J genes are TRBV27 and TRBJ1-1; possible D gene TRBD1, 5 bases. Per the germline V gene, CDR1 is MNHEY and CDR2 is SMNVEV (reference sequence). V shed 3 bases and J shed 5 bases, with 10 bases lying between them. The CDR3 length is 13 residues. CDR3 region: CASSFQGRTEAFF. The CDR3 DNA is TGTGCCAGCAGTTTTCAGGGTCGTACTGAAGCTTTCTTT.